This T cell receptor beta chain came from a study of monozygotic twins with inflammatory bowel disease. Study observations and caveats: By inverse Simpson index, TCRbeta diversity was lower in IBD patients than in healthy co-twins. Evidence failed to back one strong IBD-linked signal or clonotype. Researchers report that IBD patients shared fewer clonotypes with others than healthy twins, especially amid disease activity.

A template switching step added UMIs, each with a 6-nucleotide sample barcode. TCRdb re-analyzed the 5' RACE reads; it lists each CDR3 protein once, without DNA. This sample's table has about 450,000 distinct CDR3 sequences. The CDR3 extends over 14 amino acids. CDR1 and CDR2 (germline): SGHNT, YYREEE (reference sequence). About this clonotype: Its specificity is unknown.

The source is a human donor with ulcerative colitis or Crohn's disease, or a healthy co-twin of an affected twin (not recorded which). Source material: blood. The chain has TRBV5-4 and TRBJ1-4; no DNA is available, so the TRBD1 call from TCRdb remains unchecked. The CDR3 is CASSIQGAAEKLFF.